The entry that follows covers one TCR beta chain sequence. Sequencing used immunoSEQ multiplex PCR; TCRdb keeps in-frame clones, though not all of them. Among 2.3 million or so clones listed, 85% to 95% were seen once. These data are taken from a study of shared clonotypes between healthy human individuals. This CDR3 is built from 17 residues. CDR1 and CDR2 (germline): LGHNA, YNFKEQ. V lost 0 bases and J 0 bases, leaving 12 bases between the germline ends. What was sequenced was naive CD4+ T cells from PBMCs. Stated subset: CD45RA+ positively selected. J is TRBJ2-1 and V is TRBV4-2; the D gene could be TRBD1 or TRBD2 (5 bases each). The clonotype originates from a man aged 18 to 30 in good health. Some clones in this sample may be carry-over from other donors' samples. The DNA for the CDR3 is TGTGCCAGCAGCCAAGAACCGGGACGTAGCTCCTACAATGAGCAGTTCTTC. Translating it yields CASSQEPGRSSYNEQFF.